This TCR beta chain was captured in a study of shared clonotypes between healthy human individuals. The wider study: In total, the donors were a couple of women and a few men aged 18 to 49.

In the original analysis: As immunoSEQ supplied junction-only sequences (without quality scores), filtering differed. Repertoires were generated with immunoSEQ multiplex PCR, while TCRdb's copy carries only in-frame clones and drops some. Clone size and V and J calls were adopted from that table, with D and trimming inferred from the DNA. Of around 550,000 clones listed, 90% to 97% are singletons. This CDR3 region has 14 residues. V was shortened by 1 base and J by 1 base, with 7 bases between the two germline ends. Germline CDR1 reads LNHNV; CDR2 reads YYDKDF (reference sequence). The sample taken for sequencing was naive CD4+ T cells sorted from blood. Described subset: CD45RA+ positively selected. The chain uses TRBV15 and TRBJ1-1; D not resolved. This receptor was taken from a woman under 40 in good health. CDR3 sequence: CATSRVQPNTEAFF. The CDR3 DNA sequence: TGTGCCACCAGCAGAGTACAGCCGAACACTGAAGCTTTCTTT.